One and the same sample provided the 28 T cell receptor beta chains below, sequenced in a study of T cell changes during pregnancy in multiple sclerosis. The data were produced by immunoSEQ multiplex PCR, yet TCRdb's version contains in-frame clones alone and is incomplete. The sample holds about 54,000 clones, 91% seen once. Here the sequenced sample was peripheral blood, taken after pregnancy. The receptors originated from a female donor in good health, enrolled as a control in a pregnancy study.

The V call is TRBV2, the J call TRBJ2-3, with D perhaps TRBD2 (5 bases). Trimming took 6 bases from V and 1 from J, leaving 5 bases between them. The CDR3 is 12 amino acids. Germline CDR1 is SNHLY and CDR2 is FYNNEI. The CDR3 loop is CASRAGTDTQYF. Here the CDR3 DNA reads TGTGCCAGCAGAGCGGGCACAGATACGCAGTATTTT. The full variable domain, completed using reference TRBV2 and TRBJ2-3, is EPEVTQTPSHQVTQMGQEVILRCVPISNHLYFYWYRQILGQKVEFLVSFYNNEISEKSEIFDDQFSVERPDGSNFTLKIRSTKLEDSAMYFCASRAGTDTQYFGPGTRLTVL.

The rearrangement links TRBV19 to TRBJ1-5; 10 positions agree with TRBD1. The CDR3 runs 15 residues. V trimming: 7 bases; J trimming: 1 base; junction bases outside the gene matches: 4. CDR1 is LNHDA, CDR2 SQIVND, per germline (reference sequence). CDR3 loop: CASTSDRGSNQPQHF. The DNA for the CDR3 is TGTGCCAGTACCTCGGACAGGGGGAGCAATCAGCCCCAGCATTTT.

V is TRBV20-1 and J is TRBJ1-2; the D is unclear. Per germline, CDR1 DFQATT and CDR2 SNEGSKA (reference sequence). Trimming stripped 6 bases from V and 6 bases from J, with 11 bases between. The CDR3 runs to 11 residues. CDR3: CSALRGHGYTF. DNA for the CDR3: TGCAGTGCCCTAAGAGGGCATGGCTACACCTTC.

The CDR3 sequence is CASSAGHNSNQPQHF. CDR3 DNA: TGTGCCAGCAGCGCCGGACATAATAGCAATCAGCCCCAGCATTTT. The rearrangement joins TRBV2 to TRBJ1-5, with a weak D call TRBD1 (5 bases). Germline V CDR1 and CDR2: SNHLY, FYNNEI. Trimming shortened V by 6 bases and J by 0 bases, and 12 bases separated the two germline ends. The length of the CDR3 is 15 residues.

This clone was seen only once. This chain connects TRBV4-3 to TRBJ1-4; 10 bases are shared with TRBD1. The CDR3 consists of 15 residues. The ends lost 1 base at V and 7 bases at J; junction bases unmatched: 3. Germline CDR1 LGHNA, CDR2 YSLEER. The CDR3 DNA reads TGCGCCAGCAGCCAAGGCGGGACAGGGGCTGAAAAACTGTTTTTT. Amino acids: CASSQGGTGAEKLFF.

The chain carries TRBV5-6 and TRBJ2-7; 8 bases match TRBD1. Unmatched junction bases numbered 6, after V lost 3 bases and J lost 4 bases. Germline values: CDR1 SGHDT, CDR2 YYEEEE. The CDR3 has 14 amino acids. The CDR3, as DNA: TGTGCCAGCAGCTCGGGGACAGGACATTACGAGCAGTACTTC. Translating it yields CASSSGTGHYEQYF.

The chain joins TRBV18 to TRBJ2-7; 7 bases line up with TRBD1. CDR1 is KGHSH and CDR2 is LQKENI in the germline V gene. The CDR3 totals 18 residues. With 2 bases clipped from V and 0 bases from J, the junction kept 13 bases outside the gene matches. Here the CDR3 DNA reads TGTGCCAGCTCACCAATGGGACAGACAGGGTCTTCCTCCTACGAGCAGTACTTC. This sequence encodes CASSPMGQTGSSSYEQYF.

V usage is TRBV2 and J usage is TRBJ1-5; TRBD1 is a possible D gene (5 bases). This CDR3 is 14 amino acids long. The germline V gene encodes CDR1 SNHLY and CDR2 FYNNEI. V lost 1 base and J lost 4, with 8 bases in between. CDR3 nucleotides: TGTGCCAGCAGTGAAGGACAGACAAATCAGCCCCAGCATTTT. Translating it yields CASSEGQTNQPQHF.

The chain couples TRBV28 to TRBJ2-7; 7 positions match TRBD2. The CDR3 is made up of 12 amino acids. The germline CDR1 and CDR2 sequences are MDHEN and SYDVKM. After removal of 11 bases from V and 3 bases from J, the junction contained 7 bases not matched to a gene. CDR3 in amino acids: CAVREGFYEQYF. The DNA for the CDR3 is TGTGCCGTGAGGGAGGGATTCTACGAGCAGTACTTC.

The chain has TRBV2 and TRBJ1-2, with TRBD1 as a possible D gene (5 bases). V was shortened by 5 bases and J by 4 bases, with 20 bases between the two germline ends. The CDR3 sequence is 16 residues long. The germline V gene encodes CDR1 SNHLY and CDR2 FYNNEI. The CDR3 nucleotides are TGTGCCAGCAGTCGCCCCCAAGGGGCCTCGTCCTATGGCTACACCTTC. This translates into CASSRPQGASSYGYTF.

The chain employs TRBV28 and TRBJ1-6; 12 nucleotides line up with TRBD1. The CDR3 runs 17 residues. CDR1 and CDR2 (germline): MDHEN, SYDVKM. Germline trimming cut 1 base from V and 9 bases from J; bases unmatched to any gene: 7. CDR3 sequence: CASSLLGQGARSSPLHF. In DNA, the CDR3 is TGTGCCAGCAGTTTATTGGGACAGGGGGCGCGTAGTTCACCCCTCCACTTT.

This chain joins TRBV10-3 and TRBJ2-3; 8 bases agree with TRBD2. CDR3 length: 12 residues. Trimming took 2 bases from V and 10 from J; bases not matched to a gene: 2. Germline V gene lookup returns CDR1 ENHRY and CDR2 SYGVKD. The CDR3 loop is CAISENGGAQYF. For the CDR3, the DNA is TGTGCCATCAGTGAGAACGGGGGGGCGCAGTATTTT.

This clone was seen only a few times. Here the CDR3 reads CASSLLGGLGDSPLHF. The CDR3 DNA sequence: TGTGCCAGCAGTTTATTGGGGGGTCTAGGGGATTCACCCCTCCACTTT. The J gene is TRBJ1-6, the V gene TRBV27; weak D call: TRBD1 (5 bases). The CDR3 length is 16 residues. Germline CDR1 is MNHEY and CDR2 is SMNVEV (reference sequence). Deletions cut 1 base from V and 8 bases from J, with 15 bases between.

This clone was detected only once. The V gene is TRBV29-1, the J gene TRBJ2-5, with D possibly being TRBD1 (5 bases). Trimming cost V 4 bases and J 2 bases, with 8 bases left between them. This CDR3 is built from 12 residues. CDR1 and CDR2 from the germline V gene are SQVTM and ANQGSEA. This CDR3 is CSVARAQETQYF. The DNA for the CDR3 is TGCAGCGTTGCCAGGGCTCAAGAGACCCAGTACTTC.

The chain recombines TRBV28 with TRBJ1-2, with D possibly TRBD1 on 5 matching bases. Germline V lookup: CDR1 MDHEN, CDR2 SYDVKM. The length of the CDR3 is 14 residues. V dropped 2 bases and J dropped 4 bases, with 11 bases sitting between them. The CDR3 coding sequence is TGTGCCAGCAGTTTAAGTACACAGGTCTATGGCTACACCTTC. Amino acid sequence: CASSLSTQVYGYTF.

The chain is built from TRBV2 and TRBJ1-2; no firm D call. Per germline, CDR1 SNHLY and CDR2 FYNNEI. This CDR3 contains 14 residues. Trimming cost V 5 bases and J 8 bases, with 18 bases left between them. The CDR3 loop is CASSSDTQLYGYTF. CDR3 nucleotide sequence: TGTGCCAGCAGTAGTGACACTCAACTTTACGGCTACACCTTC.

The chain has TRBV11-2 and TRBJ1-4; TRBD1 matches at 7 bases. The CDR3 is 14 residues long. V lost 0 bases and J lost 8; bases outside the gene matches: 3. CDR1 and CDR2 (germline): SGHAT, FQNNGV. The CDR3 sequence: CASSLDQGGEKLFF. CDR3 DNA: TGTGCCAGCAGCTTAGATCAGGGGGGAGAAAAACTGTTTTTT. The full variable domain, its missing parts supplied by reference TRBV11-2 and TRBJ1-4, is EAGVAQSPRYKIIEKRQSVAFWCNPISGHATLYWYQQILGQGPKLLIQFQNNGVVDDSQLPKDRFSAERLKGVDSTLKIQPAKLEDSAVYLCASSLDQGGEKLFFGSGTQLSVL.

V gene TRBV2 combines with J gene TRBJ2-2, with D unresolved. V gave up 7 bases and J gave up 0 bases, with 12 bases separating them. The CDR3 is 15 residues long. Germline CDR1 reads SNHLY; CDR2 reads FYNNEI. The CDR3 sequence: CASISVSTNTGELFF. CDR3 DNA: TGTGCCAGCATCAGCGTTAGTACGAACACCGGGGAGCTGTTTTTT.

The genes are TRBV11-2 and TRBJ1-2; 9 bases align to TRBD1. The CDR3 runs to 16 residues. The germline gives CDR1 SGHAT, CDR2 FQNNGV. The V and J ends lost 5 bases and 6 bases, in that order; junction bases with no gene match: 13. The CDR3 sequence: CASSPGQGTVRDGYTF. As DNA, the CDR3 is TGTGCCAGCAGCCCAGGACAGGGGACAGTACGCGATGGCTACACCTTC.

CDR3 bases: TGTGCCAGTAGTATCCCCCTTTTCGGCGAGCAGTACTTC. It yields the protein CASSIPLFGEQYF. This rearrangement joins TRBV19 to TRBJ2-7; D is unclear. From germline, CDR1 is LNHDA and CDR2 SQIVND (reference sequence). Trimming removed 3 bases from V and 6 bases from J, with 12 bases in between. The CDR3 loop spans 13 amino acids.

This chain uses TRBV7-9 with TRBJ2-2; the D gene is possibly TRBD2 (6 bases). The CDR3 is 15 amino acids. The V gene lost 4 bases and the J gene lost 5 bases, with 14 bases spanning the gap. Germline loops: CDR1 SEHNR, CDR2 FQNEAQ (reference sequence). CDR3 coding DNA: TGTGCCAGCAGCTCAGGAGGTGGGGGGACCGGGGAGCTGTTTTTT. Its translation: CASSSGGGGTGELFF.

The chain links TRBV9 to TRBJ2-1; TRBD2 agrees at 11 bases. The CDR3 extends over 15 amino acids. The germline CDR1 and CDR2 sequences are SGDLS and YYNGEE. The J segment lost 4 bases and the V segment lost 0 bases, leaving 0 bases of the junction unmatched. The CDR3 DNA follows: TGTGCCAGCAGCGTAGCTAGCGGGGGGTACAATGAGCAGTTCTTC. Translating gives CASSVASGGYNEQFF. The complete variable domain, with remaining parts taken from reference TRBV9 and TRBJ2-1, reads DSGVTQTPKHLITATGQRVTLRCSPRSGDLSVYWYQQSLDQGLQFLIQYYNGEERAKGNILERFSAQQFPDLHSELNLSSLELGDSALYFCASSVASGGYNEQFFGPGTRLTVL.

In nucleotides, the CDR3 is TGTGCCACCCAGGCGGGGACTAGCGGGGCCAATGAGCAGTTCTTC. Protein product: CATQAGTSGANEQFF. This chain connects TRBV28 to TRBJ2-1; 13 bases line up with TRBD2. Trimming removed 10 bases from V and 6 bases from J; junction bases left unmatched: 9. This CDR3 region has 15 residues. The germline CDR1 and CDR2 sequences are MDHEN and SYDVKM.

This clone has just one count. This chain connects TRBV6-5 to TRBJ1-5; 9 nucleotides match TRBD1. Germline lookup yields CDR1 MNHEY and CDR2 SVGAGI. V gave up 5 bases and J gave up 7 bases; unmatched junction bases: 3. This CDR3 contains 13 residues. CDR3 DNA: TGTGCCAGCAGTAGACAGGGGGACCAGCCCCAGCATTTT. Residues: CASSRQGDQPQHF.

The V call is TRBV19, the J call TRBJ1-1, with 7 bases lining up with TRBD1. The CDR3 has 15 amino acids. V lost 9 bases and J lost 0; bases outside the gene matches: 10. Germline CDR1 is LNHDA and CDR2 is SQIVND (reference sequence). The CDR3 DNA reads TGTGCCAGCTCCGACCCCAGGGGGGTGAACACTGAAGCTTTCTTT. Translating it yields CASSDPRGVNTEAFF. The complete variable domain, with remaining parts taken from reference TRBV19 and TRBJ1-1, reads DGGITQSPKYLFRKEGQNVTLSCEQNLNHDAMYWYRQDPGQGLRLIYYSQIVNDFQKGDIAEGYSVSREKKESFPLTVTSAQKNPTAFYLCASSDPRGVNTEAFFGQGTRLTVV.

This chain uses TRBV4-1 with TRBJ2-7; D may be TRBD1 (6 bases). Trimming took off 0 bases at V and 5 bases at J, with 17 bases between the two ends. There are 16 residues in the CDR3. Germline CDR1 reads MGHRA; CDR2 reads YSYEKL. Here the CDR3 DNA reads TGCGCCAGCAGCCAAGACCAGCTGGGGACAAAACACGAGCAGTACTTC. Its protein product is CASSQDQLGTKHEQYF.

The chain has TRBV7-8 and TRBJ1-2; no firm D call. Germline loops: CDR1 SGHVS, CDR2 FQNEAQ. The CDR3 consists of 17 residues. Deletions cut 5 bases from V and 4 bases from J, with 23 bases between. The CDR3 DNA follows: TGTGCCAGCAGCCCAAGGGCAGCGGTCCGCCACACCTATGGCTACACCTTC. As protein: CASSPRAAVRHTYGYTF.

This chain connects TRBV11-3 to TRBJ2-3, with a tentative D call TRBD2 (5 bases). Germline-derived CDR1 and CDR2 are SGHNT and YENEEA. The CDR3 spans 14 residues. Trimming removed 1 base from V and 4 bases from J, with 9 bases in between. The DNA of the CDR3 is TGTGCCAGCAGCTTAGGTGGGAGCGCAGATACGCAGTATTTT. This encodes CASSLGGSADTQYF.